This T cell receptor (beta chain) comes out of a study of T-cell reconstitution after alpha-beta-depleted transplantation in children. A TCRbeta library incorporating unique molecular identifiers was prepared. TCRdb ran MiXCR on the PCR reads and lists one entry per CDR3 protein. The sample lists roughly 500,000 distinct CDR3 sequences, roughly 18% occurring once. Trimming at V came to 3 bases and at J to 12 bases, leaving 10 bases not matched to a gene. CDR1 and CDR2 from the germline V gene are KGHSH and LQKENI. The CDR3 runs to 13 residues. The input for sequencing was PBMCs from the stem cell graft donor, taken from the stem cell graft. V and J are TRBV18 and TRBJ1-1, with 7 nucleotides matching TRBD1. This clonotype was obtained from a human donor who donated a stem cell graft to a child with acute lymphoblastic leukemia. The CDR3 reads CASSPSGTDGSFF. CDR3 sequence (DNA): TGTGCCAGCTCACCCTCCGGGACAGATGGATCTTTCTTT.